This TCR beta chain stems from a study of blood T cell repertoires in COVID-19. Study details: Acute and convalescent COVID-19 specimens originated in the United States, Italy and Spain.

This study enrolled people aged about 18 to 90 from 24 US geographic areas. Assignment of participants to cohorts was predicated upon participant-reported clinical history. Two consecutive negative NP/OP PCR tests, clearance, or resolved symptoms defined Cohort 3 recovery. The germline V gene has CDR1 SGHVS and CDR2 FNYEAQ. The CDR3 sequence is 14 residues long. V lost 2 bases and J 2 bases, leaving 9 bases between the germline ends. The data were produced by immunoSEQ multiplex PCR, yet TCRdb's version contains in-frame clones alone and is incomplete. The data contain 180,000 or so clones, about 85% of them singletons.

The clonotype was recovered from a man aged 40-50 years who had recovered from COVID-19. The V call is TRBV7-6, the J call TRBJ1-1, with D uncertain. The sample comprised PBMCs or T cells enriched from blood (not recorded which). The CDR3 DNA follows: TGTGCCAGCAGCTTAAAAGTAGCTAACACTGAAGCTTTCTTT. Amino acid sequence: CASSLKVANTEAFF.